This T cell receptor (beta chain) was found in a study of tumor-infiltrating lymphocytes in primary liver carcinoma. The trim removed 3 bases at V and 2 bases at J, leaving 7 bases unmatched. The CDR3 runs to 16 residues. Per germline, CDR1 MDHEN and CDR2 SYDVKM. A constant-region primer primed TCR beta cDNA synthesis from roughly 520 ng of total RNA. Three nested multiplex PCR rounds, a slightly modified ARM-PCR, produced the libraries for TCR beta. Rounds one and two of PCR, each of about 10 cycles, were primed with TRBV1-TRBV30 forward primers and a C-beta reverse primer. MiXCR was run by TCRdb on the multiplex PCR reads, yielding one entry per CDR3 protein. The table lists roughly 120,000 distinct CDR3 sequences, around two thirds of them singletons, with approximately 10% in the top ten. Study-wide points: Paired tumor-adjacent and tumor-blood samples overlapped less than tumor region pairs did. A significantly higher top-250-clone fraction was found in tumors than in blood (p = 0.039). Detection in all five tumor regions applied to only about 7.5-24% of top clones.

The roughly 19-33 mg bulk tissue piece was not sorted before simultaneous RNA and DNA extraction. The patients, who had chronic HBV infection, were treatment-naive (untreated). This clonotype occurred many times. What it binds is unknown. This receptor was taken from a woman aged 60-70 years with primary liver carcinoma and hepatitis B virus infection. Sequenced material: liver tumor tissue from sampling region 1. Subset given: tumor region T1, superior pole. The J gene is TRBJ2-7, the V gene TRBV28; TRBD2 matches at 10 bases. For the CDR3, the DNA is TGTGCCAGCAGTTTCCTGGGACTAGCGTCTCCCTACGAGCAGTACTTC. As protein: CASSFLGLASPYEQYF.